This T cell receptor beta chain is drawn from a study of beta chain features in type 1 diabetes. Study-wide results and limits: Cells carrying high TCR expression could end up over-represented when cDNA is sequenced.

The isolated RNA, all of it, was reverse transcribed, so expressed TCRB transcripts were what got sequenced. Naive, central memory and regulatory T cell samples yielded around 3.5 million reads on average. Data came from immunoSEQ multiplex PCR; TCRdb stores just in-frame clones and leaves some out. The sample lists around 300,000 clones, approximately 8.1% occurring once. Only a few counts were recorded for this clone. The antigen is undetermined. The CDR3 has 15 amino acids. Trimming at V came to 5 bases and at J to 0 bases, leaving 5 bases not matched to a gene. Germline lookup yields CDR1 SEHNR and CDR2 FQNEAQ (reference sequence). Central memory, naive, regulatory and stem cell-like memory CD4+ cells were sorted by CD45RO/CCR7/CD25/CD127/CD95/CD27. Purities over 98% were achieved in all sorted populations.

Sequencing was performed on central memory CD4+ T cells from blood. V is TRBV7-9 and J is TRBJ2-3; 7 bases are shared with TRBD2. The TCR was taken from a woman aged 18-29 years in good health. As DNA, the CDR3 is TGTGCCAGCAGCGCTCGACTAGCCAGCACAGATACGCAGTATTTT. Translation: CASSARLASTDTQYF.